This entry features one T cell receptor (beta chain) sequence. Its cognate antigen is unknown. The data were taken from a study of cytomegalovirus exposure and HLA in healthy donors. Study-wide results and caveats: When a later analysis compared HLA-associated TCR beta chains with equally common others, the HLA-associated chains turned out to be more clonally expanded and to have lower generation probabilities. Immune exposure data for these donors was limited to CMV serostatus.

This CDR3 is 16 amino acids long. Trimming stripped 3 bases from V and 6 bases from J, with 20 bases between. Per germline, CDR1 SNHLY and CDR2 FYNNEI. It was with 60 Vbeta and 13 Jbeta primers that the PCR ran. Authors' methods: It was a later analysis that counted approximately 81 million unique TCR beta chains, of which some 9.9 million were shared. TCRdb's table, derived via immunoSEQ multiplex PCR, lists solely in-frame clones and lacks some. Clone size and V and J calls were adopted from that table, with D and trimming inferred from the DNA. The sample lists more than 95,000 clones, around 10% occurring once.

This clonotype was sampled from a young man in good health and CMV-seronegative. Sequenced sample: PBMCs. The J gene is TRBJ1-2, the V gene TRBV2, with D perhaps TRBD1 (5 bases). The CDR3 DNA sequence: TGTGCCAGCAGTGACCACCGGGGCGGGGCGAAGGATGGCTACACCTTC. It yields the protein CASSDHRGGAKDGYTF.